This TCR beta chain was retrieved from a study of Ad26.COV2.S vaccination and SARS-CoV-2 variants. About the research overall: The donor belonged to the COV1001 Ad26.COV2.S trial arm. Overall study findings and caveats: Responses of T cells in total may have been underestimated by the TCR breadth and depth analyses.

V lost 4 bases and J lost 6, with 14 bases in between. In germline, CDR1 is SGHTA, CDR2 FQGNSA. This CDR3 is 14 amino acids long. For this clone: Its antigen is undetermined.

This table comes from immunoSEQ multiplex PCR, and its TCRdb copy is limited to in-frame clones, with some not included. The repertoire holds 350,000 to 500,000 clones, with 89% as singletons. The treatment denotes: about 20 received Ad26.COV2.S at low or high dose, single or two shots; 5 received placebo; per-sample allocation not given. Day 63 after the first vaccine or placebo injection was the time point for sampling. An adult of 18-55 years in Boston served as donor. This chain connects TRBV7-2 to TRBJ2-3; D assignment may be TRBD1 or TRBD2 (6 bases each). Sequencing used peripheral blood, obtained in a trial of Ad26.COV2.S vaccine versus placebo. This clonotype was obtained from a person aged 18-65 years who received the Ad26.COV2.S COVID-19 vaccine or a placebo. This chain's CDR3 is CASSSLGGRDTQYF. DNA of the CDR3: TGTGCCAGCAGCTCCTTAGGGGGGAGGGATACGCAGTATTTT.